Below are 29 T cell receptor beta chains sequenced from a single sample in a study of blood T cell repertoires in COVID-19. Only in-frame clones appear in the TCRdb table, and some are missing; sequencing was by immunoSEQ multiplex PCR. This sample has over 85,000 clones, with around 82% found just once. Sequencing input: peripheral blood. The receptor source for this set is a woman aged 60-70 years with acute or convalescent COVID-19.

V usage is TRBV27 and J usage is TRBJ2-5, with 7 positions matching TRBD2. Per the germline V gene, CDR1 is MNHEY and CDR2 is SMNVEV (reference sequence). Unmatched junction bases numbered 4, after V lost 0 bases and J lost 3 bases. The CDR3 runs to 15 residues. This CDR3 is CASSLSFGGEETQYF. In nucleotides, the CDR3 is TGTGCCAGCAGTTTATCGTTTGGGGGGGAAGAGACCCAGTACTTC.

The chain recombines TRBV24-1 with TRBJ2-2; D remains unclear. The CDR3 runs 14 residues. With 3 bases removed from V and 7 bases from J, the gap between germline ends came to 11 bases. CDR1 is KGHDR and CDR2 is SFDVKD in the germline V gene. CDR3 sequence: CATSDPASVGELFF. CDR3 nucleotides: TGTGCCACCAGTGATCCCGCTTCGGTCGGGGAGCTGTTTTTT.

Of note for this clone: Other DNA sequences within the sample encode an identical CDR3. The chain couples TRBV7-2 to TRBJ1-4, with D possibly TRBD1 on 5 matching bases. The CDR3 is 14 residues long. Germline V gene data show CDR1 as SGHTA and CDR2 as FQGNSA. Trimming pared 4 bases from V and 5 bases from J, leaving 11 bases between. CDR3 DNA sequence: TGTGCCAGCAGCTGGGGGAGGCCAAATGAAAAACTGTTTTTT. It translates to CASSWGRPNEKLFF.

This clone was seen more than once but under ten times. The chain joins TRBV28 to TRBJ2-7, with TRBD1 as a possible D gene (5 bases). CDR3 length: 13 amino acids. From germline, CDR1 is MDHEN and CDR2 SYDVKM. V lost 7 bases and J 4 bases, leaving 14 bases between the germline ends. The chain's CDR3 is CASTPGPDYEQYF. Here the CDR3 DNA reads TGTGCCAGCACCCCAGGGCCTGATTACGAGCAGTACTTC. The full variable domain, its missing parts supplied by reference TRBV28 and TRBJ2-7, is DVKVTQSSRYLVKRTGEKVFLECVQDMDHENMFWYRQDPGLGLRLIYFSYDVKMKEKGDIPEGYSVSREKKERFSLILESASTNQTSMYLCASTPGPDYEQYFGPGTRLTVT.

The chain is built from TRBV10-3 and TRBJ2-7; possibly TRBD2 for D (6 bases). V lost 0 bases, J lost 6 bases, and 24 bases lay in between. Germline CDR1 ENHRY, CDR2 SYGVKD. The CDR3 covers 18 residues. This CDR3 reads CAISESRGVGGSDGEQYF. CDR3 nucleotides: TGTGCCATCAGTGAGTCGAGAGGTGTAGGAGGGTCGGACGGCGAGCAGTACTTC.

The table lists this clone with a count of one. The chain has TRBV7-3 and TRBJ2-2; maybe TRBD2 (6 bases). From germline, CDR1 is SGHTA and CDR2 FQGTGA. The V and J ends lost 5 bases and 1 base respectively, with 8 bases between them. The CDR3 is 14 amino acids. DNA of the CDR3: TGTGCCAGCAGCCTCGGGGGGAACACCGGGGAGCTGTTTTTT. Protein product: CASSLGGNTGELFF.

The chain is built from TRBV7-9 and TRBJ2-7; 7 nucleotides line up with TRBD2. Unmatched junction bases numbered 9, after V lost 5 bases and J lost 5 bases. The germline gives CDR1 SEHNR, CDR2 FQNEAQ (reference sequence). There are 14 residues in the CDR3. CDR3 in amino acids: CASSTGGRGNEQYF. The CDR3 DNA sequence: TGTGCCAGCAGCACGGGAGGCCGGGGCAACGAGCAGTACTTC. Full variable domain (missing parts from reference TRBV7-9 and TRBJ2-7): DTGVSQNPRHKITKRGQNVTFRCDPISEHNRLYWYRQTLGQGPEFLTYFQNEAQLEKSRLLSDRFSAERPKGSFSTLEIQRTEQGDSAMYLCASSTGGRGNEQYFGPGTRLTVT.

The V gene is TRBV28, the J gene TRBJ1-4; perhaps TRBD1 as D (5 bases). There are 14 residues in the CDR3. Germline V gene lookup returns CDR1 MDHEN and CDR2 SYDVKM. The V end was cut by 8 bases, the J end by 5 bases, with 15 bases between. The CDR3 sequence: CASVGGRENEKLFF. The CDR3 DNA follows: TGTGCCAGCGTGGGGGGAAGGGAAAATGAAAAACTGTTTTTT.

CDR3 nucleotide sequence: TGTGCCAGTAACAACAGGCCCTATCAGCCCCAGCATTTT. Translation gives CASNNRPYQPQHF. The chain joins TRBV19 to TRBJ1-5; possibly TRBD1 for D (5 bases). The germline CDR1 and CDR2 sequences are LNHDA and SQIVND (reference sequence). The CDR3 has 13 amino acids. V was pared by 7 bases and J by 5 bases, with 12 bases between.

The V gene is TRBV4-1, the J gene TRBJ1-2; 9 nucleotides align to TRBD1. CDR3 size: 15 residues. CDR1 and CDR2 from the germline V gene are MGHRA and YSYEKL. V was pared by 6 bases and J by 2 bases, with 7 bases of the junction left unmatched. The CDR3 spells CASSHRDRENYGYTF. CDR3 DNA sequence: TGCGCCAGCAGTCATAGGGACAGGGAAAACTATGGCTACACCTTC.

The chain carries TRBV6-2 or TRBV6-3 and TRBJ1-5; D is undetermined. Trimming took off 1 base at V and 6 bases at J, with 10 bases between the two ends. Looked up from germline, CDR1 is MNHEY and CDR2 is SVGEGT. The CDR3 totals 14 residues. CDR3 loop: CASSYFAFSQPQHF. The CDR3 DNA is TGTGCCAGCAGTTACTTCGCATTTAGTCAGCCCCAGCATTTT.

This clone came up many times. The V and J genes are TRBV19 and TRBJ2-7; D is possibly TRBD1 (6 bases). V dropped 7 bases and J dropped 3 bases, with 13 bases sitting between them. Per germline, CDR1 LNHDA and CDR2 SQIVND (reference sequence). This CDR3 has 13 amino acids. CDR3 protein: CASMDSNLYEQYF. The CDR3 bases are TGTGCCAGTATGGACAGCAACCTCTACGAGCAGTACTTC.

The CDR3 region has the DNA TGTGCCTGGAGTGTTCAGGGAGGCAATTCACCCCTCCACTTT. It yields the protein CAWSVQGGNSPLHF. V is TRBV30 and J is TRBJ1-6, with TRBD1 as a possible D gene (5 bases). The germline gives CDR1 GTSNPN, CDR2 SVGIG (reference sequence). The CDR3 runs 14 residues. Trimming took 0 bases from V and 7 from J, leaving 10 bases between them.

The CDR3 nucleotides are TGTGCCAGCAGCCCACGGGATAGGCCTTCCATATATTTT. It is translated as CASSPRDRPSIYF. The chain combines TRBV7-9 with TRBJ1-3; D gene uncertain. The CDR3 covers 13 residues. Germline lookup yields CDR1 SEHNR and CDR2 FQNEAQ (reference sequence). V gave up 5 bases and J gave up 11 bases, with 16 bases separating them.

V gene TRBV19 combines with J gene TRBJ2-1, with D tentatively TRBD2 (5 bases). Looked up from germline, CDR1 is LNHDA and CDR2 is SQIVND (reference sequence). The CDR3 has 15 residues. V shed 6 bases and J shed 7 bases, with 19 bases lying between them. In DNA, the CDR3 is TGTGCCAGTAGGTACCGGGATTCCCTTGGGAATGAGCAGTTCTTC. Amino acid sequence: CASRYRDSLGNEQFF.

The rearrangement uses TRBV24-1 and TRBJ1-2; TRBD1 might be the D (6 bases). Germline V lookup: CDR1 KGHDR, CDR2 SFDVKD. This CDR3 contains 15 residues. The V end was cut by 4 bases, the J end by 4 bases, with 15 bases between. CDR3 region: CATSDSATGGYGYTF. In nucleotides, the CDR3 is TGTGCCACCAGTGACTCAGCGACAGGAGGCTATGGCTACACCTTC.

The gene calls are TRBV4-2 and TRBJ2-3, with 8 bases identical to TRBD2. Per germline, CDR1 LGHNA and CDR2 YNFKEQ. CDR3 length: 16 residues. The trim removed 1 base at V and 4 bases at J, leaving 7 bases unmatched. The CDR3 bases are TGTGCCAGCAGCCAAGCGGGGGGGGTTGCGGCAGATACGCAGTATTTT. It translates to CASSQAGGVAADTQYF.

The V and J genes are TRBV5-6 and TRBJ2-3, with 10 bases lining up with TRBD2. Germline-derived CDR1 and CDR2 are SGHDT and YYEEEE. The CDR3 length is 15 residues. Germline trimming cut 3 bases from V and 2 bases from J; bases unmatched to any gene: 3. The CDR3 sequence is CASSWTSGFTDTQYF. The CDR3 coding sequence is TGTGCCAGCAGCTGGACTAGCGGATTCACAGATACGCAGTATTTT.

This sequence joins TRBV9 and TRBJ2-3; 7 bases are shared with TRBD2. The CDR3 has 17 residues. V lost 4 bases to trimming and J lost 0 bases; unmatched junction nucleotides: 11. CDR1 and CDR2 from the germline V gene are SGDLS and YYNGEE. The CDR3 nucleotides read TGTGCCAGCAGCCCACATCCTCGGGGGGTAAGCACAGATACGCAGTATTTT. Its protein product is CASSPHPRGVSTDTQYF. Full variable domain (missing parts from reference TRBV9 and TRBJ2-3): DSGVTQTPKHLITATGQRVTLRCSPRSGDLSVYWYQQSLDQGLQFLIQYYNGEERAKGNILERFSAQQFPDLHSELNLSSLELGDSALYFCASSPHPRGVSTDTQYFGPGTRLTVL.

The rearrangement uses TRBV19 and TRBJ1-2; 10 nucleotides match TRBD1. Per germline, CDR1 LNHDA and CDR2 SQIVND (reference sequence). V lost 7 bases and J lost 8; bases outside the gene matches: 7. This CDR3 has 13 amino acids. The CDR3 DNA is TGTGCCAGTAACCGACAGGGGGCGTGGGGCTACACCTTC. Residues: CASNRQGAWGYTF.

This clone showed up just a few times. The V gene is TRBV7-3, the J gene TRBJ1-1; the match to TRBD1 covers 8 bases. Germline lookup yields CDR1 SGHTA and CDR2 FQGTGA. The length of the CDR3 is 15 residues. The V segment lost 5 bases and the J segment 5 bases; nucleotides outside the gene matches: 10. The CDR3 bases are TGTGCCAGCAGCCCCACCCAGACAGGGGCGACTGAAGCTTTCTTT. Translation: CASSPTQTGATEAFF. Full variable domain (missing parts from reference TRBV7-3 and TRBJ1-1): GAGVSQTPSNKVTEKGKYVELRCDPISGHTALYWYRQSLGQGPEFLIYFQGTGAADDSGLPNDRFFAVRPEGSVSTLKIQRTERGDSAVYLCASSPTQTGATEAFFGQGTRLTVV.

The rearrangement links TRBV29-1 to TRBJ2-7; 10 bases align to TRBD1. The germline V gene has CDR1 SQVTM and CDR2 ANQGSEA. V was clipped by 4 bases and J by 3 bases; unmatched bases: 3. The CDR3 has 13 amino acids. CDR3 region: CSVVGQGVYEQYF. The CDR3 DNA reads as TGCAGCGTTGTAGGACAGGGGGTCTACGAGCAGTACTTC.

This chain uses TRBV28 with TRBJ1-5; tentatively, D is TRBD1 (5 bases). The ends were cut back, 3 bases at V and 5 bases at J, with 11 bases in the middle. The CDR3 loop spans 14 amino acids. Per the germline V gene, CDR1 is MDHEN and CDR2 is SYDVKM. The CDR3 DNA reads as TGTGCCAGCAGTTTGGGGGGTGGGCATCAGCCCCAGCATTTT. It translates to CASSLGGGHQPQHF.

This CDR3 is CAISESRGRDTIYF. CDR3 sequence (DNA): TGTGCCATCAGTGAGTCTAGGGGGCGAGACACCATATATTTT. The chain recombines TRBV10-3 with TRBJ1-3; 7 bases fit TRBD1. Germline V gene sequence: CDR1 ENHRY, CDR2 SYGVKD. This CDR3 is 14 amino acids long. V dropped 0 bases and J dropped 8; count of bases not matched to a gene: 4.

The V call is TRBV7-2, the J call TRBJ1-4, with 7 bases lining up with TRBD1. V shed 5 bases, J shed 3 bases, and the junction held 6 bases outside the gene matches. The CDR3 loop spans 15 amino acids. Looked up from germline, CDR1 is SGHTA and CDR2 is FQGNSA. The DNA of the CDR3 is TGTGCCAGCAGCCGCGAGGGACAGCCTAATGAAAAACTGTTTTTT. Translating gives CASSREGQPNEKLFF.

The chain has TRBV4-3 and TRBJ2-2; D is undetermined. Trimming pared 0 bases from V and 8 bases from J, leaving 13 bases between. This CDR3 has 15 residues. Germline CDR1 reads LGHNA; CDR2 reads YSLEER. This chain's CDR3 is CASSQERPAVGELFF. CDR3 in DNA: TGCGCCAGCAGCCAAGAAAGGCCCGCGGTAGGGGAGCTGTTTTTT.

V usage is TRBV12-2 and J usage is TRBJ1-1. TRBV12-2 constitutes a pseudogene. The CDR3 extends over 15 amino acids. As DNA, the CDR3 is TGTGCAAGTCGCTTAGAGGGGCGCGGGGACACTGAAGCTTTCTTT. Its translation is CASRLEGRGDTEAFF.

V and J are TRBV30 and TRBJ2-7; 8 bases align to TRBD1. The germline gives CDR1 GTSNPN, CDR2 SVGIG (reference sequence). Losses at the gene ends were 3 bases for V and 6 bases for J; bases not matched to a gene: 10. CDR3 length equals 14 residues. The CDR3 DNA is TGTGCCTGGAGCCCAGGCGACAGGGGTCCCGAGCAGTACTTC. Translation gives CAWSPGDRGPEQYF.

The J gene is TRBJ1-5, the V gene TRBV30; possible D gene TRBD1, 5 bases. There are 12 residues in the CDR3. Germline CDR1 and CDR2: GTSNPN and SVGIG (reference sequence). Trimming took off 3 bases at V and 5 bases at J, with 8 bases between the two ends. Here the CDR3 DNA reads TGTGCCTGGAGCCCAGGGCATCAGCCCCAGCATTTT. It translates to CAWSPGHQPQHF. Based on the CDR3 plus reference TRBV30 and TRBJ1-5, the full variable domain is SQTIHQWPATLVQPVGSPLSLECTVEGTSNPNLYWYRQAAGRGLQLLFYSVGIGQISSEVPQNLSASRPQDRQFILSSKKLLLSDSGFYLCAWSPGHQPQHFGDGTRLSIL.